This TCR beta chain was recorded in a study of cytomegalovirus exposure and HLA in healthy donors (dated by TCRdb to between 2016 and 2019). Turning to the overall study: According to an earlier analysis of 587 of the donors, about 179 million T cells yielded 90 million to 140 million unique TCR beta sequences and about 300 Gb of sequence data. Approximately 330 gigabases of sequencing data and 91 million or so unique TCR sequences made up an early release that covered approximately 620 HLA-typed donors. Of the roughly 420 genotyped donors, approximately 81% were placed in the genetic ancestry cluster associated with self-reported Caucasian donors. The study was designed to test whether signatures of past pathogen exposure could be identified by cataloging public T cell receptors. Using immunosequencing, the study profiled T cell repertoires from fewer than 850 subjects and related those repertoires to cytomegalovirus serostatus. Besides the first cohort of 666 subjects, a separate validation cohort made up of over 100 different subjects was used. The study combined high-throughput TCR immunosequencing, statistical association of individual TCRs with disease status, and machine learning to predict cytomegalovirus infection status. In a later analysis, previously published TCR beta repertoires from several hundred donors were re-analyzed and high-resolution HLA genotyping was added so that TCR occurrence patterns could be studied. The later analysis used no new phenotypic data to find candidate immune exposures, relying instead on TCR beta sequences and their occurrence across donors. An earlier analysis of some 500 of the donors applied high-throughput TCR beta sequencing to assess whether each TCR beta V gene segment acted as functional or pseudogenic. Donor age, sex, ethnicity and CMV serostatus were collected together with the repertoire data. A later genetic analysis took genome-wide SNP genotypes for about 65% of the 666 donors and used that subset as a discovery cohort. Every repertoire in the discovery cohort had been generated on one and the same sequencing platform. Class I and class II HLA loci were covered by the typing at four-digit resolution. The number of typed donors differed by locus: about 629-630 for A, B, C, DRB1 and DQB1; 522 for DQA1; some 590 for DPA1; and roughly 490 for DPB1. Roughly five DR-DQ haplotypes were handled as single units for association and clustering because linkage in the cohort was strong. Across some 400 genotyped donors of the cohort, an average of roughly 250,000 unique TCR beta nucleotide sequences per donor were sequenced, and roughly a sixth of those sequences were non-productive. The investigation overall reported the following: Only TCR beta chains were sequenced in this cohort, and the absence of alpha or paired-chain data limited detectable features. Compared with the roughly 670-donor mean, donors in an Asian-associated ancestry cluster had fewer N-insertions in productive TCRs, according to a later genetic analysis. In both the original and validation cohorts, the classifier was reported to diagnose cytomegalovirus status with high specificity and sensitivity. The presence/absence analyses assumed that sequencing depth was roughly uniform across donors, and that assumption may not be true. A further reported finding was that TCR beta sequences accurately predicted the HLA-A and HLA-B alleles for most subjects in the first cohort. Specific HLA alleles were associated with 16,951 TCR beta sequences at a false discovery rate of 0.05 in a later analysis. Because HLA typing was missing for some donors at each locus, association tests included only the typed subset. Because the 87-base-pair reads could not distinguish some IMGT-functional V segments, including TRBV6-2 and TRBV6-3, those segments were excluded. In vitro tests confirmed that three of the cytomegalovirus-associated TCR beta chains recognize cytomegalovirus antigens. Compared with equally common non-associated chains, HLA-associated TCR beta chains in a later analysis were more clonally expanded and had lower generation probabilities. Immune exposure information for the cohort was limited to CMV serostatus. A later analysis reported that several top co-occurrence clusters appeared linked to parvovirus B19, influenza, CMV and Epstein-Barr virus. A group of highly shared sequence variants was considered likely to be a technical artifact of the sequencing pipeline. In an earlier analysis of around 500 of the donors, most TCR beta V segments appeared in productive rearrangements about 87% or about 30% of the time, broadly matching IMGT annotations. Seventeen rarely observed V segments, including chromosome 9 orphons, were excluded from the earlier analysis of a few hundred of the donors because counts were too low. Linkage disequilibrium might explain the correlated functional status among segregating V segments, but an unknown experimental factor could not be excluded. Most TCR sequences were seen in very few donors, while some public TCRs were found in many individuals. When HLA alleles, especially DR and DQ, strongly co-occurred, TCR associations were difficult to assign to individual alleles. In a later analysis, the rate of TCR association differed among HLA loci, with DRB1 alleles having the most associated TCRs and HLA-C alleles having the fewest. According to a later analysis, most CMV-associated TCR beta chains appeared to be HLA-restricted, and the HLA associations seemed to be driven largely by CMV exposure. A later genetic analysis associated a missense DCLRE1C variant with V-gene and J-gene trimming of TCR beta chains, and an independent cohort replicated the association. It was suggested by the authors that the approach could potentially be generalized to other disease states and immunological phenotypes. In the study, approximately 160 TCR beta chains were listed as associated with cytomegalovirus.

The protocol used for the library was the immunoSEQ multiplex PCR assay. The multiplex PCR relied on a mix of 60 forward primers for TCR Vbeta segments and 13 reverse primers for TCR Jbeta segments. Amplification of the CDR3 region of rearranged TCR beta genes was performed with a multiplex PCR assay on genomic DNA. Amplified TCR beta libraries were sequenced as 87-base-pair reads on the Illumina HiSeq System. Turning to the authors' computational methods: A later analysis counted tens of millions of unique TCR beta chains across the 690 or so repertoires, and around 9.9 million of these chains were shared by at least two donors. To remove PCR and sequencing errors, raw reads were error-corrected and collapsed into unique sequences using a nearest-neighbor algorithm that merged closely related sequences. Alignment of CDR3 sequences to IMGT reference sequences was used to assign V, D and J gene segments. For a sequence to be retained, at least a six-nucleotide match to both a V gene segment and a J gene segment was required. Rearrangements were called productive when the CDR3 lacked stop codons and stayed in frame with V and J; all others were non-productive. CDR3 was defined by IMGT convention, running from the second conserved V-encoded cysteine to the conserved J-encoded phenylalanine. Sequences without an unambiguous match to a single V gene segment were excluded from the earlier analysis of a few hundred of the donors. In an earlier analysis of some 590 of the donors, a V segment was called functional when productive rearrangements were above 56.7%, and segregating when the standard deviation between donors exceeded 5%. A statistical classification framework was developed to diagnose cytomegalovirus status using the catalog of TCR beta chain sequences. In a later analysis, TCR nucleotide sequences were compared against IMGT/GENE-DB human TR gene sequences so that V and J genes could be assigned. A later analysis assigned CDR3 sequences and most-parsimonious VDJ recombination scenarios with the TCRdist pipeline. In a later analysis, each TCR beta chain was defined by its CDR3 amino acid sequence together with its V-gene family, and reads without a unique V-gene family were excluded. To address suspected cross-contamination and a sequencing artifact, a later analysis removed a few hundred highly shared, low-generation-probability nucleotide sequences. A later analysis calculated a clonal expansion index for each public chain from normalized within-repertoire ranks of inferred template counts. In a later analysis, generation probabilities were computed with a VDJ recombination model fitted to out-of-frame rearrangements, and the resulting probabilities were checked against IGoR. In a later analysis, hypergeometric tests were used to score TCR-TCR, TCR-HLA and TCR-CMV co-occurrence, with a repertoire-size bias correction applied to TCR pairs. A later analysis estimated false discovery rates by permuting HLA or CMV assignments 20 times. A later analysis grouped co-occurring TCRs with DBSCAN, adding TCRdist sequence similarity when clustering within HLA-allele-positive subsets. For co-occurrence clustering, repertoires with fewer than 30,000 or more than 120,000 public chains were excluded, along with a handful of repertoires with anomalous nucleotide sharing. As stored in TCRdb, this immuneACCESS dataset retains in-frame rearrangements with V and J assigned. A fraction of the clones does not appear; measured against another copy, unresolved V genes explain less than half of the discrepancy, and the remainder lacks a known reason. V and J calls and clone size are those listed in that table; D and trimming were worked out from the DNA. The sample table holds roughly 180,000 clones, of which roughly 84% were seen once. Around 0.27% of the sample comes from the top ten.

The cohort was made up of 500 to 850 healthy bone marrow donors. At the time of sampling, all cohort members were nominally healthy, though unrecorded immune exposures were likely present. The donor tested CMV seronegative, placing the donor among the 350 or so seronegative members of the cohort. A peripheral blood sample was provided by each donor, and peripheral blood mononuclear cells were used for TCR beta sequencing. Genomic DNA was extracted from the blood cell samples with the Qiagen DNeasy Blood Extraction Kit. About this clone itself: The clone's antigen remains unknown. The sample holds no much larger clone one base away, and base qualities are not on file.

CDR1 and CDR2 (SGDLS, YYNGEE) derive from the germline V gene. The CDR3 starts with the cysteine, ends with the phenylalanine, and has 13 residues. Only the CDR3 DNA is retained, 39 bases long and in frame from the first base. Ends trimmed: V by 8 bases, J by 2 bases; bases unmatched to a gene: 3. This clonotype was sampled from a boy aged 5-17 years in good health and CMV-seronegative. Recombination connected TRBV9 to TRBJ1-3; 8 bases in the junction line up with TRBD1. The sequenced material came from PBMCs. Here is the DNA: TGTGCCAGTACAGGGGGAACTGGAAACACCATATATTTT. It specifies CASTGGTGNTIYF.